A single T cell receptor (beta chain) is shown here with its context. Its antigen is not known. This sample stems from a study of cytomegalovirus exposure and HLA in healthy donors. Findings and limits, study-wide: A link between a missense DCLRE1C variant and TCR beta V- and J-gene trimming emerged from a later analysis.

Germline CDR1 SGHTA, CDR2 FQGTGA. Trimming cost V 4 bases and J 8 bases, with 14 bases left between them. The CDR3 runs 13 residues. PCR was performed using 60 Vbeta and 13 Jbeta primers. Some clones are missing from TCRdb's copy, which holds only in-frame ones; the method was immunoSEQ multiplex PCR. The sample includes 95,000 to 150,000 clones, less than 80% of them seen just once. This chain connects TRBV7-3 to TRBJ1-1; D ambiguous. This TCR was sampled from a woman aged 50 to 60 in good health and CMV-seronegative. Specimen: PBMCs. DNA for the CDR3: TGTGCCAGCAGCTCCACCCGCGGGTCGGAAGCTTTCTTT. Protein sequence: CASSSTRGSEAFF.